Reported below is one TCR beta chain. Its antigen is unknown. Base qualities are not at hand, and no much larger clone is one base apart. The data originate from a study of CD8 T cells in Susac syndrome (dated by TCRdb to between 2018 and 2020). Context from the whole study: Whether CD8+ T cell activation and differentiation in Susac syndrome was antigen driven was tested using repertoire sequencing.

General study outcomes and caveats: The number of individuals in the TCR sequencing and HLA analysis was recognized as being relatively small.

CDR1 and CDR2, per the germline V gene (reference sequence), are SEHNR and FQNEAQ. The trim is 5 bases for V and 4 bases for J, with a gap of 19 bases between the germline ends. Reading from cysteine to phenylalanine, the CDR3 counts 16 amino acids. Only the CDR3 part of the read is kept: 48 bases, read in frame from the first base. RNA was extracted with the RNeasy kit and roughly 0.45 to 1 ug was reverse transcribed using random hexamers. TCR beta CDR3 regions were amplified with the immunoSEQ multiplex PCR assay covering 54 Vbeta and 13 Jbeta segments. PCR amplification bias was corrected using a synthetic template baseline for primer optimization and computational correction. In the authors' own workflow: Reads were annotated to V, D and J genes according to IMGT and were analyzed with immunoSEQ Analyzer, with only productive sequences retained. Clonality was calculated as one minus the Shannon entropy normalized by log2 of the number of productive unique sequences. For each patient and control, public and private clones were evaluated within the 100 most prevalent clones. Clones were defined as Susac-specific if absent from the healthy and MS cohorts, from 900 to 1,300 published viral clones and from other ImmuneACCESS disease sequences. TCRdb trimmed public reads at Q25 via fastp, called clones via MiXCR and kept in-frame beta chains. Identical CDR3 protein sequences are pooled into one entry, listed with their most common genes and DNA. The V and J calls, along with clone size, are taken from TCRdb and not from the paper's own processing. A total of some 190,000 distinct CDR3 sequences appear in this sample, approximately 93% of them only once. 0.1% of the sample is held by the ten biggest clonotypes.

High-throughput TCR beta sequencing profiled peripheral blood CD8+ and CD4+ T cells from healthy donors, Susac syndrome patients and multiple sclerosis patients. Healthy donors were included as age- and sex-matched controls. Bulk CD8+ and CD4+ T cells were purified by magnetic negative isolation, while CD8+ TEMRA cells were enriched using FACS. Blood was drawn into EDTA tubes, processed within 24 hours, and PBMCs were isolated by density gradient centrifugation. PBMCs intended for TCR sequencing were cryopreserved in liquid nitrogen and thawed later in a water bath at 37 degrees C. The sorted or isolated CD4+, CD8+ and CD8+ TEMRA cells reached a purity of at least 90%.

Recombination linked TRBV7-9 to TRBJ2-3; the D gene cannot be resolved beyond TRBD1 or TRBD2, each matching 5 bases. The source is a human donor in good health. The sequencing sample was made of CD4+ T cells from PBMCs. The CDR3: CASSPEGLRGADTQYF. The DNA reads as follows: TGTGCCAGCAGCCCCGAGGGCCTCCGAGGGGCAGATACGCAGTATTTT.